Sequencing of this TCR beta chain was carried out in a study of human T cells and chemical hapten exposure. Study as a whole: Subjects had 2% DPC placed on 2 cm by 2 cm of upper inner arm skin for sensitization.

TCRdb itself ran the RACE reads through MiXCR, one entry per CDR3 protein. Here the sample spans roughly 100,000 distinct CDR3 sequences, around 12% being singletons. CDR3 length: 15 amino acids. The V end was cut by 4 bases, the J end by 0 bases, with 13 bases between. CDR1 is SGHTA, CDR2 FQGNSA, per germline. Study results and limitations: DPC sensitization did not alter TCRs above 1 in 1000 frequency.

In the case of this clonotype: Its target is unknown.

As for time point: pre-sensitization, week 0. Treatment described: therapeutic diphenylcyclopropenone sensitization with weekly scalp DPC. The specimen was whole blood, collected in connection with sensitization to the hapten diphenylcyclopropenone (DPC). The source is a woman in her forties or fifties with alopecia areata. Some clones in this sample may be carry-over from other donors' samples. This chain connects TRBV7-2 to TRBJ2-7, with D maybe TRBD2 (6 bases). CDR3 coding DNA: TGTGCCAGCAGCTCATCTAGCGTGCTCTCCTACGAGCAGTACTTC. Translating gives CASSSSSVLSYEQYF. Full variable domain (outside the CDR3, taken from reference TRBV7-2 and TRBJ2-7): GAGVSQSPSNKVTEKGKDVELRCDPISGHTALYWYRQSLGQGLEFLIYFQGNSAPDKSGLPSDRFSAERTGGSVSTLTIQRTQQEDSAVYLCASSSSSVLSYEQYFGPGTRLTVT.